These 29 T cell receptor beta chains came from one sample sequenced in a study of T cell clonality in common variable immunodeficiency. Study-wide results and caveats: Reportedly, TCR beta sequences from common variable immunodeficiency showed fewer deletions and N-nucleotide insertions.

Their cognate antigens are unknown. Assay used: immunoSEQ multiplex PCR; TCRdb lists only in-frame clones, some missing. The record shows around 40,000 clones for this sample, with no singletons present. The sequenced sample was peripheral blood mononuclear cells. Receptor source: a human donor with common variable immunodeficiency.

Comment on this clone: Read coverage stops 3 residues before the CDR3 terminus; the germline J gene supplies the remainder. The gene calls are TRBV7-2 and TRBJ2-5; perhaps TRBD2 as D (6 bases). The CDR3 runs to 13 residues. CDR1 is SGHTA, CDR2 FQGNSA, per germline. The DNA read from the CDR3 is TGTGCCAGCAGCTTAGGGGACTGGGCTACC. Translated: CASSLGDWAT. The whole CDR3 reads CASSLGDWATQYF.

This clone occurred a few times. Sequencing ends 3 residues short of the CDR3 end; the germline J gene provides the rest. The rearrangement joins TRBV7-9 to TRBJ2-3; TRBD1 matches at 9 bases. This CDR3 contains 14 residues. After removal of 5 bases from V and 8 bases from J, the junction contained 8 bases not matched to a gene. Germline V gives CDR1 SEHNR, CDR2 FQNEAQ (reference sequence). CDR3 residues: CASSTYRGQGTQYF. CDR3 bases read: TGTGCCAGCAGCACCTACAGGGGGCAGGGTACG.

Comments on this clone: Read coverage stops 3 residues before the CDR3 terminus; the germline J gene supplies the remainder. The chain joins TRBV7-2 to TRBJ1-4, with TRBD1 matching over 7 bases. The V segment lost 5 bases and the J segment 7 bases; nucleotides outside the gene matches: 7. CDR3 length: 14 residues. Germline loops: CDR1 SGHTA, CDR2 FQGNSA. The CDR3 region is CASSQTGVSEKLFF. Incomplete CDR3 DNA: TGTGCCAGCAGCCAAACAGGGGTCTCTGAAAAA.

Notes on this clone: From the germline J gene comes the end of the CDR3, since the read stops 3 residues before it. The chain combines TRBV5-1 with TRBJ2-3; tentative D call: TRBD2 (5 bases). V gave up 0 bases and J gave up 6 bases, with 11 bases separating them. Germline values: CDR1 SGHRS, CDR2 YFSETQ. The CDR3 runs to 14 residues. This CDR3 is CASSLALARDTQYF. CDR3 bases read: TGCGCCAGCAGCTTGGCCCTAGCAAGGGATACG. The entire variable domain, with the rest obtained from reference TRBV5-1 and TRBJ2-3, is as follows: KAGVTQTPRYLIKTRGQQVTLSCSPISGHRSVSWYQQTPGQGLQFLFEYFSETQRNKGNFPGRFSGRQFSNSRSEMNVSTLELGDSALYLCASSLALARDTQYFGPGTRLTVL.

This clone was seen a handful of times. The read terminates 3 residues ahead of where the CDR3 ends, so the germline J gene completes it. The chain carries TRBV18 and TRBJ1-1, with D possibly being TRBD1 (5 bases). Germline values: CDR1 KGHSH, CDR2 LQKENI. The CDR3 runs 16 residues. Trimming left V 0 bases short and J 0 bases short, with 11 bases between. The DNA read from the CDR3 is TGTGCCAGCTCACCACCGGATCGACAGCTGAACACTGAA. Its translation: CASSPPDRQLNTE. The whole CDR3 reads CASSPPDRQLNTEAFF.

This clone was seen more than once but under ten times. The read ends 3 residues before the CDR3 terminus; that terminus is restored from the germline J gene. The gene calls are TRBV13 and TRBJ2-7; 8 bases align to TRBD1. The V gene's germline CDR1 is PRHDT and CDR2 FYEKMQ (reference sequence). The CDR3 loop spans 15 amino acids. J lost 1 base, V lost 4 bases, and 6 bases had no gene match. CDR3 bases read: TGTGCCAGCAGCTCCCCCGGACAGGGATCCTACGAG. It is translated as CASSSPGQGSYE. The whole CDR3 protein reads CASSSPGQGSYEQYF.

Many counts were recorded for this clone. With the read ending 3 residues before the CDR3 end, the germline J gene is used to fill in that end. This sequence joins TRBV5-1 and TRBJ1-4, with D maybe TRBD1 (5 bases). This CDR3 region has 14 residues. V was clipped by 4 bases and J by 3 bases, with 10 bases between them. Germline CDR1 reads SGHRS; CDR2 reads YFSETQ. CDR3 bases read: TGCGCCAGCAGCACGGCAGGGTCTAATGAAAAA. Amino acids: CASSTAGSNEK. The full CDR3 protein reads CASSTAGSNEKLFF.

This clone came up a few times. The read is 3 residues too short to cover the CDR3 end, so that end is filled in from the germline J gene. This chain uses TRBV6-1 with TRBJ1-2; D gene unclear. Trimming cost V 2 bases and J 4 bases, with 11 bases left between them. The CDR3 has 14 residues. Germline V gene sequence: CDR1 MNHNS, CDR2 SASEGT. The CDR3 DNA, read in part, is TGTGCCAGCAGTGAACGAGCGGTGGGCTATGGC. Its translation: CASSERAVGYG. The entire CDR3 is CASSERAVGYGYTF.

The sample holds a few counts of this clone. The read ends 3 residues before the CDR3 terminus; that terminus is restored from the germline J gene. The chain combines TRBV6-4 with TRBJ2-2, with TRBD2 matching 9 bases. After removal of 6 bases from V and 8 bases from J, the junction contained 22 bases not matched to a gene. The germline CDR1 and CDR2 sequences are MRHNA and SNTAGT. The CDR3 contains 19 residues. Incomplete CDR3 DNA: TGTGCCAGCAGGGACCTTGGGGTAGCGGGAGATAGAACACGAGGGGAG. This codes for CASRDLGVAGDRTRGE. The CDR3 in its entirety is CASRDLGVAGDRTRGELFF.

This clone was counted a few times. The read ends 3 residues shy of where the CDR3 ends; the end is completed using the germline J gene. This chain joins TRBV11-2 and TRBJ2-5; D unresolved. This CDR3 comprises 12 residues. Per germline, CDR1 SGHAT and CDR2 FQNNGV. Trimming pared 4 bases from V and 5 bases from J, leaving 8 bases between. The sequenced CDR3 bases are TGTGCCAGCAGCTCCGGCGGTGAGACC. This translates into CASSSGGET. The CDR3 in full is CASSSGGETQYF. The full variable domain, completed using reference TRBV11-2 and TRBJ2-5, is EAGVAQSPRYKIIEKRQSVAFWCNPISGHATLYWYQQILGQGPKLLIQFQNNGVVDDSQLPKDRFSAERLKGVDSTLKIQPAKLEDSAVYLCASSSGGETQYFGPGTRLLVL.

This clone occurred a few times. The CDR3 end falls 3 residues outside the read, so it is completed with the germline J gene. This sequence joins TRBV20-1 and TRBJ2-7; TRBD2 agrees at 14 bases. This CDR3 spans 15 amino acids. Germline V gene lookup returns CDR1 DFQATT and CDR2 SNEGSKA (reference sequence). Trimming took 1 base from V and 5 from J; bases not matched to a gene: 4. The CDR3 here is CSARGLAGGKDEQYF. Partial CDR3 DNA: TGCAGTGCTAGAGGACTAGCGGGGGGGAAGGACGAG.

This clone has just a few counts. The sequenced fragment ends 3 residues before the CDR3 boundary, so the rest is inferred from the germline J gene. The V call is TRBV20-1, the J call TRBJ2-5; 7 nucleotides match TRBD2. Trimming took 0 bases from V and 1 from J; bases not matched to a gene: 5. The germline V gene has CDR1 DFQATT and CDR2 SNEGSKA (reference sequence). This CDR3 has 15 amino acids. The CDR3 sequence: CSARDPGGLQETQYF. CDR3 bases read: TGCAGTGCTAGAGACCCGGGGGGTCTCCAAGAGACC.

This clone was recorded a few times. The read halts 3 residues ahead of the CDR3 end, with the missing end drawn from the germline J gene. The rearrangement links TRBV30 to TRBJ2-2; D is ambiguous. Trimming shortened V by 3 bases and J by 1 base, and 18 bases separated the two germline ends. This CDR3 spans 17 amino acids. Germline assignment: CDR1 GTSNPN and CDR2 SVGIG (reference sequence). CDR3 sequence: CAWSALGWAGNTGELFF. CDR3 DNA (partial): TGTGCCTGGAGCGCCCTGGGCTGGGCAGGGAACACCGGGGAG.

On this clone: Sequencing ends 3 residues short of the CDR3 end; the germline J gene provides the rest. The genes are TRBV6-4 and TRBJ2-2, with D maybe TRBD1 (5 bases). In germline, CDR1 is MRHNA, CDR2 SNTAGT. This CDR3 contains 15 residues. V was cut by 0 bases and J by 0 bases, with 5 bases left in between. The CDR3 loop is CASSDSGANTGELFF. The part of the CDR3 DNA that was read is TGTGCCAGCAGTGACTCAGGGGCGAACACCGGGGAG.

In its sample, this clone was seen many times. The CDR3 end falls 3 residues outside the read, so it is completed with the germline J gene. The rearrangement uses TRBV6-1 and TRBJ1-5; D is possibly TRBD1 (5 bases). The germline CDR1 and CDR2 sequences are MNHNS and SASEGT. This CDR3 contains 17 residues. Trimming shortened V by 1 base and J by 0 bases, and 13 bases separated the two germline ends. The CDR3 protein is CASSEGGVRNSNQPQHF. CDR3 bases read: TGTGCCAGCAGTGAAGGGGGGGTCAGAAATAGCAATCAGCCC.

The DNA read from the CDR3 is TGTGCCAGTACGCGTAGGACAACCAGCTCCTACGAG. Its protein product is CASTRRTTSSYE. The entire CDR3 protein reads CASTRRTTSSYEQYF. The chain uses TRBV19 and TRBJ2-7, with D perhaps TRBD1 (5 bases). With the read ending 3 residues before the CDR3 end, the germline J gene is used to fill in that end. The CDR3 contains 15 residues. Trimming took off 7 bases at V and 0 bases at J, with 16 bases between the two ends. Germline assignment: CDR1 LNHDA and CDR2 SQIVND (reference sequence).

In its sample, this clone was seen a few times. The CDR3 end lies 3 residues beyond the end of the read and is filled in from the germline J gene. V gene TRBV2 combines with J gene TRBJ1-6, with D possibly TRBD1 on 6 matching bases. The CDR3 is 19 residues long. Germline CDR1 SNHLY, CDR2 FYNNEI. Trimming took off 6 bases at V and 3 bases at J, with 24 bases between the two ends. Incomplete CDR3 DNA: TGTGCCAGCAGGGACCGCGGGACATCTATCCTCCTCTATAATTCACCC. Translation: CASRDRGTSILLYNSP. The CDR3 in its entirety is CASRDRGTSILLYNSPLHF.

The table lists this clone with many counts. The sequence runs out 3 residues before the end of the CDR3; the remainder is reconstructed from the germline J gene. The gene calls are TRBV20-1 and TRBJ2-3; 10 nucleotides match TRBD2. In germline, CDR1 is DFQATT, CDR2 SNEGSKA (reference sequence). V shed 0 bases and J 3 bases; nucleotides not matched to a gene: 12. There are 18 residues in the CDR3. The DNA read from the CDR3 is TGCAGTGCTAGAGAGGCTCGGGCTAGCGGGAGTCCTACAGATACG. It encodes CSAREARASGSPTDT. The whole CDR3 protein reads CSAREARASGSPTDTQYF.

This clone was counted only a few times. The sequenced fragment ends 3 residues before the CDR3 boundary, so the rest is inferred from the germline J gene. The chain recombines TRBV7-2 with TRBJ2-1; D perhaps matches TRBD2 (6 bases). Germline-derived CDR1 and CDR2 are SGHTA and FQGNSA. This CDR3 is built from 14 residues. Between the trimmed V and J ends, which lost 2 bases and 7 bases, there was a span of 12 bases. The CDR3 bases that were read are TGTGCCAGCAGCTTACGCAGGGACTCTAATGAG. Residues: CASSLRRDSNE. In full, the CDR3 reads CASSLRRDSNEQFF.

Concerning this clone itself: The missing CDR3 end, 3 residues past where the read stops, is filled in from the germline J gene. The chain uses TRBV7-2 and TRBJ2-7; 12 positions match TRBD2. Germline V CDR1 and CDR2: SGHTA, FQGNSA. J gave up 0 bases and V 4 bases, and 1 base lay outside the gene matches. This CDR3 comprises 15 residues. CDR3 DNA, as far as it was read: TGTGCCAGCAGCTCTAGCGGGGGGGCCTCCTACGAG. The encoded protein is CASSSSGGASYE. The full-length CDR3 reads as CASSSSGGASYEQYF.

In the case of this clone: From the germline J gene comes the end of the CDR3, since the read stops 3 residues before it. The genes are TRBV7-7 and TRBJ2-5; TRBD2 matches at 9 bases. Germline CDR1 SSHAT, CDR2 FNYEAQ (reference sequence). The CDR3 loop spans 18 amino acids. The V segment lost 3 bases and the J segment 0 bases; nucleotides outside the gene matches: 11. CDR3 protein: CASSLIGGGAMNQETQYF. The sequenced part of the CDR3 DNA is TGTGCCAGCAGCTTGATCGGCGGGGGGGCCATGAACCAAGAGACC.

Comment on this clone: Read data end 3 residues before the CDR3 end; the end is taken from the germline J gene. The chain couples TRBV18 to TRBJ1-5, with D unresolved. This CDR3 is built from 15 residues. Germline lookup yields CDR1 KGHSH and CDR2 LQKENI. Trimming left V 4 bases short and J 6 bases short, with 16 bases between. The CDR3 reads CASSQGGEAVQPQHF. The covered CDR3 bases are TGTGCCAGCTCACAAGGCGGGGAGGCAGTTCAGCCC. The entire variable domain, with the rest obtained from reference TRBV18 and TRBJ1-5, is as follows: NAGVMQNPRHLVRRRGQEARLRCSPMKGHSHVYWYRQLPEEGLKFMVYLQKENIIDESGMPKERFSAEFPKEGPSILRIQQVVRGDSAAYFCASSQGGEAVQPQHFGDGTRLSIL.

On this clone itself: The sequence runs out 3 residues before the end of the CDR3; the remainder is reconstructed from the germline J gene. V usage is TRBV19 and J usage is TRBJ2-3; 12 bases fit TRBD2. In germline, CDR1 is LNHDA, CDR2 SQIVND (reference sequence). This CDR3 is built from 15 residues. Trimming cost V 9 bases and J 3 bases; bases outside gene matches: 7. Partial CDR3 DNA: TGTGCCAGCAACTCACTAGCGGGAGGAACAGATACG. As protein: CASNSLAGGTDT. The full CDR3 protein reads CASNSLAGGTDTQYF.

In its sample, this clone was seen a few times. The read ends 3 residues shy of where the CDR3 ends; the end is completed using the germline J gene. This chain links TRBV19 with TRBJ2-1; 10 bases map to TRBD2. Germline V CDR1 and CDR2: LNHDA, SQIVND (reference sequence). This CDR3 has 15 residues. Trimming took 5 bases from V and 4 from J; bases not matched to a gene: 5. The CDR3: CASSLAGELYNEQFF. The DNA read from the CDR3 is TGTGCCAGTAGTCTAGCGGGGGAGCTATACAATGAG.

In its sample, this clone was seen many times. The CDR3 end lies 3 residues beyond the end of the read and is filled in from the germline J gene. V gene TRBV7-9 combines with J gene TRBJ1-1; D not resolved. The CDR3 is 12 residues long. V gave up 4 bases and J gave up 4 bases, with 7 bases separating them. CDR1 is SEHNR and CDR2 is FQNEAQ in the germline V gene (reference sequence). CDR3 protein: CASSSGSTEAFF. CDR3 DNA, as far as it was read: TGTGCCAGCAGCTCCGGTAGCACTGAA.

This clone was recorded a few times. The read ends 3 residues before the CDR3 terminus; that terminus is restored from the germline J gene. This chain connects TRBV19 to TRBJ2-4; D might be TRBD1 (6 bases). This CDR3 spans 15 amino acids. Germline loops: CDR1 LNHDA, CDR2 SQIVND (reference sequence). V was clipped by 7 bases and J by 2 bases, with 15 bases between them. Incomplete CDR3 DNA: TGTGCCAGTATTGGGGGCTCGTTATCCAAAAACATT. Translation: CASIGGSLSKNI. The complete CDR3 reads CASIGGSLSKNIQYF.

This clone was seen more than once but under ten times. Read sequence stops 3 residues before the CDR3 end, and the germline J gene provides the missing end. The rearrangement joins TRBV19 to TRBJ2-7, with TRBD1 as a possible D gene (6 bases). Deletions cut 4 bases from V and 2 bases from J, with 12 bases between. In germline, CDR1 is LNHDA, CDR2 SQIVND (reference sequence). This CDR3 comprises 14 residues. The CDR3 DNA, read in part, is TGTGCCAGTAGTAAAGACAGGTTTCCCTACGAG. Translation: CASSKDRFPYE. The whole CDR3 protein is CASSKDRFPYEQYF.

This clone was picked up many times. Read coverage stops 3 residues before the CDR3 terminus; the germline J gene supplies the remainder. The chain has TRBV7-6 and TRBJ2-2; 11 nucleotides agree with TRBD2. CDR1 is SGHVS, CDR2 FNYEAQ, per germline. The ends lost 6 bases at V and 6 bases at J; junction bases unmatched: 3. CDR3 length equals 14 residues. The CDR3 loop reads CASSSSGRPGELFF. The sequenced CDR3 bases are TGTGCCAGCAGTTCTAGCGGGAGGCCCGGGGAG.

With regard to this clone: The CDR3 is cut off 3 residues early in the read; its end comes from the germline J gene. The chain couples TRBV6-2 or TRBV6-3 to TRBJ1-6; the D is unclear. In germline, CDR1 is MNHEY, CDR2 SVGEGT. Trimming left V 3 bases short and J 7 bases short, with 7 bases between. CDR3 length: 13 residues. The CDR3 bases that were read are TGTGCCAGCAGTTATACCCAGAATTCACCC. Translated: CASSYTQNSP. From start to end, the CDR3 is CASSYTQNSPLHF.